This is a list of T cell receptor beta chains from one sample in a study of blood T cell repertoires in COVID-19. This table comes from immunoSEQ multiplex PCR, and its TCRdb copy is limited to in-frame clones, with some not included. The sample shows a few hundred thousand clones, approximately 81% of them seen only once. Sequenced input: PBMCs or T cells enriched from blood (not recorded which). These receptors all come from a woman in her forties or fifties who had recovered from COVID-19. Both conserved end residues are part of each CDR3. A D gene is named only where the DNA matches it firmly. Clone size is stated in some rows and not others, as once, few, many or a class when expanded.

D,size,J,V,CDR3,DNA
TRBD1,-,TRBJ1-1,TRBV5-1,CASSPRTWQGDTEAFF,TGCGCCAGCAGCCCCCGAACGTGGCAGGGGGACACTGAAGCTTTCTTT
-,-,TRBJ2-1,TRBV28,CASSLWASKQFF,TGTGCCAGCAGTTTATGGGCTAGCAAGCAGTTCTTC
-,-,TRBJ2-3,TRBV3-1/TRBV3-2,CASSQNSIGTDTQYF,TGTGCCAGCAGCCAAAATTCTATCGGGACAGATACGCAGTATTTT
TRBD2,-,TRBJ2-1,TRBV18,CASSPPSGRGEQFF,TGTGCCAGCTCCCCCCCTAGCGGGAGGGGTGAGCAGTTCTTC
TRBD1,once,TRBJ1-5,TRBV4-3,CASSQDRRTGVMPQHF,TGCGCCAGCAGCCAAGACAGGCGGACAGGTGTCATGCCCCAGCATTTT
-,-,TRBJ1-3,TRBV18,CASSPTRNWGDTIYF,TGTGCCAGCTCGCCGACTCGTAACTGGGGGGACACCATATATTTT
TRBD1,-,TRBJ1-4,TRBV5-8,CASSWTGRNEKLFF,TGTGCCAGCAGCTGGACAGGGAGGAATGAAAAACTGTTTTTT
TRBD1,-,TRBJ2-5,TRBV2,CASSRTGVIETQYF,TGTGCCAGCAGTCGGACAGGGGTCATAGAGACCCAGTACTTC
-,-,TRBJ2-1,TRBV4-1,CASRQLGEQFF,TGCGCCAGCAGACAGCTTGGTGAGCAGTTCTTC
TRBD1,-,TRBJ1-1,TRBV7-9,CASSPDRANTEAFF,TGTGCCAGCAGCCCGGACAGGGCCAACACTGAAGCTTTCTTT
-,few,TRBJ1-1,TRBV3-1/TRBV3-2,CASSQDEGEGTEAFF,TGTGCCAGCAGCCAAGATGAAGGGGAAGGGACTGAAGCTTTCTTT
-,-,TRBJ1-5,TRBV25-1,CARRRYVPVWTGPQHF,TGTGCCAGGAGACGTTATGTTCCGGTATGGACTGGACCCCAGCATTTT
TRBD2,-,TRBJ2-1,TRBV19,CASMPGLASEQFF,TGTGCCAGTATGCCGGGACTAGCAAGTGAGCAGTTCTTC
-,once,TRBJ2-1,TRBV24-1,CATSDKAATSYNEQFF,TGTGCCACCAGTGATAAAGCGGCTACCTCCTACAATGAGCAGTTCTTC
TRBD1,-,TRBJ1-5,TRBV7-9,CASSGPGTGRYQPQHF,TGTGCCAGCAGCGGTCCCGGGACAGGCCGCTATCAGCCCCAGCATTTT
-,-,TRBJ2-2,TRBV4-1,CASSHPPPGTGELFF,TGCGCCAGCAGCCACCCCCCACCGGGGACCGGGGAGCTGTTTTTT
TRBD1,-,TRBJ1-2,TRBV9,CASSVGLGQGYGYTF,TGTGCCAGCAGCGTTGGTTTGGGACAGGGATATGGCTACACCTTC
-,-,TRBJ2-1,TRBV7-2,CASGGRGIAYNEQFF,TGTGCCAGTGGGGGGCGGGGGATCGCCTACAATGAGCAGTTCTTC
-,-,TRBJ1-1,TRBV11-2,CASTPGGGTEAFF,TGTGCCAGCACGCCAGGTGGAGGGACTGAAGCTTTCTTT
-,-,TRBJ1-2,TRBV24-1,CATSDRGENYGYTF,TGTGCCACCAGTGACCGCGGGGAGAACTATGGCTACACCTTC
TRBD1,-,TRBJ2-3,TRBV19,CASTNREGARGHTQYF,TGTGCCAGTACCAACCGAGAGGGGGCAAGAGGGCATACGCAGTATTTT
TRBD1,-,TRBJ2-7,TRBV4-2,CASSQWGQNYEQYF,TGTGCCAGCAGCCAATGGGGACAGAACTACGAGCAGTACTTC
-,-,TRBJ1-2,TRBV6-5,CASSSIDSYGYTF,TGTGCCAGCAGTTCCATTGACAGCTATGGCTACACCTTC
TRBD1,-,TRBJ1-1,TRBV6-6,CAIGDRGNRNTEAFF,TGTGCCATCGGGGACAGGGGAAATAGGAACACTGAAGCTTTCTTT
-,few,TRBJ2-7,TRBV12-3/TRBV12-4,CASSSSYEQYF,TGTGCCAGCAGTTCCAGCTACGAGCAGTACTTC
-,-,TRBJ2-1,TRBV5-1,CASSGRTSSSYNEQFF,TGCGCCAGCAGCGGAAGGACTTCTAGCTCCTACAATGAGCAGTTCTTC
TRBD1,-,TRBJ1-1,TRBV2,CASSRTGGWDTEAFF,TGTGCCAGCAGTCGGACAGGGGGTTGGGACACTGAAGCTTTCTTT
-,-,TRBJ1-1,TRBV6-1,CASERAVNTEAFF,TGTGCCAGCGAACGTGCAGTGAACACTGAAGCTTTCTTT
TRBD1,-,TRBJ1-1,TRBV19,CASTFLKGQANTEAFF,TGTGCCAGTACATTCCTGAAGGGACAGGCGAACACTGAAGCTTTCTTT
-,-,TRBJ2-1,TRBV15,CATSRAPTGPAYNEQFF,TGTGCCACCAGCAGAGCCCCCACAGGGCCCGCCTACAATGAGCAGTTCTTC
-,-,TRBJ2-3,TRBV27,CASSLNLARDTQYF,TGTGCCAGCAGTTTAAACCTCGCCCGGGATACGCAGTATTTT
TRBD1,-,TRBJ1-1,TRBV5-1,CASSFRQGLNTEAFF,TGCGCCAGCAGCTTCCGACAGGGGCTGAACACTGAAGCTTTCTTT
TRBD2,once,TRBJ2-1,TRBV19,CASSIAIAGVNNEQFF,TGTGCCAGTAGTATAGCCATAGCGGGAGTAAATAATGAGCAGTTCTTC
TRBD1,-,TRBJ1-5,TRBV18,CASSPLGQENSNQPQHF,TGTGCCAGCTCACCCCTGGGACAGGAGAATAGCAATCAGCCCCAGCATTTT
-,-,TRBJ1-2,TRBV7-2,CASSGQNYGYTF,TGTGCCAGCAGCGGACAGAACTATGGCTACACCTTC
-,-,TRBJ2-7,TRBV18,CASSPPSQQGLEQYF,TGTGCCAGCTCACCACCGTCCCAACAGGGTCTAGAGCAGTACTTC
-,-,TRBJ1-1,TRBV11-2,CASSLEGPAGLEAFF,TGTGCCAGCAGCCTAGAGGGCCCCGCCGGCCTTGAAGCTTTCTTT
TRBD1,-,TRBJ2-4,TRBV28,CASSFFPGQGMAKNIQYF,TGTGCCAGCAGTTTTTTCCCCGGACAGGGTATGGCCAAAAACATTCAGTACTTC
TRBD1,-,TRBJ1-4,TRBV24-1,CATSDLHGDRVKEATNEKLFF,TGTGCCACCAGTGATTTGCATGGGGACAGGGTTAAGGAAGCAACTAATGAAAAACTGTTTTTT
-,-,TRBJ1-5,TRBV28,CASSYSNQPQHF,TGTGCCAGCAGCTATAGCAATCAGCCCCAGCATTTT